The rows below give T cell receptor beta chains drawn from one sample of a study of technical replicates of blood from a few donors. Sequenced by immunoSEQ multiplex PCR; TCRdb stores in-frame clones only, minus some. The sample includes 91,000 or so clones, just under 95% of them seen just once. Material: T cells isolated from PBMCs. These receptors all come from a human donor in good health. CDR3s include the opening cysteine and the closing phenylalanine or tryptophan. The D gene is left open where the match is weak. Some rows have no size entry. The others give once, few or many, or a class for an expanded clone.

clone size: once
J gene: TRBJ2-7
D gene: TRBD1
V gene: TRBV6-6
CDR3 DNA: TGTGCCAGCAGCTCCGGGACAGGGGGTTACGAGCAGTACTTC
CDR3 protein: CASSSGTGGYEQYF

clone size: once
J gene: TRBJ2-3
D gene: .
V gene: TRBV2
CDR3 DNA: TGTGCCAGCAGTGAAGACAGGGCGCGGACAGATACGCAGTATTTT
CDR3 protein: CASSEDRARTDTQYF

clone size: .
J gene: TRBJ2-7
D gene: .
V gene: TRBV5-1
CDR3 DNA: TGCGCCAGCAGCTTGCTAACAGCCTACGAGCAGTACTTC
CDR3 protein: CASSLLTAYEQYF

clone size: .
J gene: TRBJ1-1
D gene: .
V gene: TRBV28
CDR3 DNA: TGTGCCAGCAGTCCACAGGGCACTGAAGCTTTCTTT
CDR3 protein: CASSPQGTEAFF

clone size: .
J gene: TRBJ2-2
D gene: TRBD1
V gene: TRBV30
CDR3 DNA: TGTGCCTGGGGACAGGGTAGCACCGGGGAGCTGTTTTTT
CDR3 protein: CAWGQGSTGELFF

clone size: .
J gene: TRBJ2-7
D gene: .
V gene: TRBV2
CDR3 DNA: TGTGCCAGCAGAGAAAGCCTTTTTATGTACTTC
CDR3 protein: CASRESLFMYF

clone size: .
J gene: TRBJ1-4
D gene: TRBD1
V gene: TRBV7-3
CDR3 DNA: TGTGCCAGCAGCGAGGACAGGGGGCGGACCTCAACTAATGAAAAACTGTTTTTT
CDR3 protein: CASSEDRGRTSTNEKLFF

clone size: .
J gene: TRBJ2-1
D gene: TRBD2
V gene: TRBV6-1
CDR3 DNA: TGTGCCAGCAGTGATCCCGGGACTAGCGGGATAAATGAGCAGTTCTTC
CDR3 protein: CASSDPGTSGINEQFF

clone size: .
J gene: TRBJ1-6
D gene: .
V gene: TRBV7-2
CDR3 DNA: TGTGCCACCTCCGACTTTATACAGGGAACCCTCCACTTT
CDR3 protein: CATSDFIQGTLHF

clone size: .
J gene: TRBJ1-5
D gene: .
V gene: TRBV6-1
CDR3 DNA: TGTGCCAGTGGTGGGCTAGCGGGCAATCAGCCCCAGCATTTT
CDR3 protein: CASGGLAGNQPQHF

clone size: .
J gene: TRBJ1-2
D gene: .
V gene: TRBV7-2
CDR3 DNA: TGTGCCAGCAGCTTAATGGGAGGGCCATACTTCGAAGGCTACACCTTC
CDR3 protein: CASSLMGGPYFEGYTF

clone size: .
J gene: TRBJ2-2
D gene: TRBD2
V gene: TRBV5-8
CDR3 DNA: TGTGCCAGCAGCCAATATAGCGGGGACACCGGGGAGCTGTTTTTT
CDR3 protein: CASSQYSGDTGELFF

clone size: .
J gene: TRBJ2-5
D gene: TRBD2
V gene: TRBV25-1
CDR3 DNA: TGTGCCAGCAGTGAAGCACTAGCGGGGGCAGAGACCCAGTACTTC
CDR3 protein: CASSEALAGAETQYF

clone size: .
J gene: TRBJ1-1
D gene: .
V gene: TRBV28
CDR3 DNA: TGTGCCAGCAGCCATCAGGGCACTGAAGCTTTCTTT
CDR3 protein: CASSHQGTEAFF

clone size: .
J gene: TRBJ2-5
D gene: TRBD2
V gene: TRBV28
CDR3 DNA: TGTGCCAGCAGTTTAGGTTACTTAGCGGGCAGCGGGGAGACCCAGTACTTC
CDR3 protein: CASSLGYLAGSGETQYF

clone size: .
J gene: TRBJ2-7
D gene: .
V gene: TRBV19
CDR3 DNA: TGTGCCAGTAGCCTTCAGGGAAAGTCCTACGAGCAGTACTTC
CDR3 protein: CASSLQGKSYEQYF

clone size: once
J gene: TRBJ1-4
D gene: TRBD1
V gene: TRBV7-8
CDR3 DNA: TGTGCCAGCAGCCCCTACAGGGGAGAGCGGGAAAAACTGTTTTTT
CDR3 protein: CASSPYRGEREKLFF

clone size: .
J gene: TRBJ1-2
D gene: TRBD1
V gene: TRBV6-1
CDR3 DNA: TGTGCCAGCAGGGGACCGGGACAGGGGCATGGCTACACCTTC
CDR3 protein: CASRGPGQGHGYTF

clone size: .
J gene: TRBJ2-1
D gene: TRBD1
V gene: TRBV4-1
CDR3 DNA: TGCGCCAGCAGGACCGTAGACCGGGACAGGGAGAGGGATGAGCAGTTCTTC
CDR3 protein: CASRTVDRDRERDEQFF

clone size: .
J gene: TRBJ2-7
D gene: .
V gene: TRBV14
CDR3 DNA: TGTGCCAGCAGCCAAAGTTTGACAGTCACTAACTACGAGCAGTACTTC
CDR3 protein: CASSQSLTVTNYEQYF

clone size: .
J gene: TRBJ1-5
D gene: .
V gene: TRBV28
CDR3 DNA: TGTGCCAGCAGTTTACAGGGGCTCCCTCAGCCCCAGCATTTT
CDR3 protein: CASSLQGLPQPQHF

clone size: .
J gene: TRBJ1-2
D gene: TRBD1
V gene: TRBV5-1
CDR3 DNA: TGCGCCAGCAGTTCAGACAGGGGCTATGGCTACACCTTC
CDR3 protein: CASSSDRGYGYTF

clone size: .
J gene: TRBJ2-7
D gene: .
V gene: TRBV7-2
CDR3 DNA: TGTGCCAGCAGCTTATTTAGGGGTCGTGGGGAGCAGTACTTC
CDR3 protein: CASSLFRGRGEQYF

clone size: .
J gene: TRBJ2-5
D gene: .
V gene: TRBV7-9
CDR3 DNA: TGTGCCAGCAGCTTCGGACTCACAGGGGAGACCCAGTACTTC
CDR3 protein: CASSFGLTGETQYF

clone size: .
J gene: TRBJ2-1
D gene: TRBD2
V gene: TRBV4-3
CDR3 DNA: TGCGCCAGCAGCCCGGACCCTGCGGGAGCAAGTCTTGATGAGCAGTTCTTC
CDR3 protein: CASSPDPAGASLDEQFF

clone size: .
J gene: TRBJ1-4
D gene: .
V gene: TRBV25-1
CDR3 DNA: TGTGCCAGCAGCCAGGGGAATGAAAAACTGTTTTTT
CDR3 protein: CASSQGNEKLFF

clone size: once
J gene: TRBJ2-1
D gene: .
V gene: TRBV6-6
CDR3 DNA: TGTGCCAGCAGTTACTCGGAGTTGAATGAGCAGTTCTTC
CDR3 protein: CASSYSELNEQFF

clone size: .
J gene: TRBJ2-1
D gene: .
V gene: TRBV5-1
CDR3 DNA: TGCGCCAGCAGCTTGGGCAGCCCAGGTATCTTGGACAATGAGCAGTTCTTC
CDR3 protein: CASSLGSPGILDNEQFF

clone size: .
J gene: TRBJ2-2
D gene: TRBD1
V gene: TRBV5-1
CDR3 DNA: TGCGCCAGCAGCTTGAGAAGGGGGCAGACCGGGGAGCTGTTTTTT
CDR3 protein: CASSLRRGQTGELFF

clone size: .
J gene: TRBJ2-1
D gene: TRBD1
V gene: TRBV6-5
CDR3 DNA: TGTGCCAGCAGTTCTCCGGGACAGGGGGCTTATGAGCAGTTCTTC
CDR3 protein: CASSSPGQGAYEQFF

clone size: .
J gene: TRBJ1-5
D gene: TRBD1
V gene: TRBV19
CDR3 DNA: TGTGCCAGTAGTGGACAGGGGGCTTTCAATCAGCCCCAGCATTTT
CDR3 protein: CASSGQGAFNQPQHF

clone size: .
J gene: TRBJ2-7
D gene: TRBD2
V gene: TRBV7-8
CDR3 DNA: TGTGCCAGCAGAGATCGGCGGGAGGGCTACGAGCAGTACTTC
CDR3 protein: CASRDRREGYEQYF

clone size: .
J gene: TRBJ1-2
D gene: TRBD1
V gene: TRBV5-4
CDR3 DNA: TGTGCCAGCAGCCCGGGACAGGGGCCCTATGGCTACACCTTC
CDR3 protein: CASSPGQGPYGYTF

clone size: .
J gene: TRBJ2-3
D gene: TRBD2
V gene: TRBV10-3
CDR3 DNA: TGTGCCATCAGTGACTTTAGCGGGAGAGGCGCAGATACGCAGTATTTT
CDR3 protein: CAISDFSGRGADTQYF

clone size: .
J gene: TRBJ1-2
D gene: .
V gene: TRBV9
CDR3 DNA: TGTGCCAGCTTCGCTACAGGGAGTGGAGGCTACACCTTC
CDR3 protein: CASFATGSGGYTF

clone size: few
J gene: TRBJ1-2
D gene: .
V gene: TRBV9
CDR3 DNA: TGTGCCAGCAGCCCCCCACGGACAGCAATTTCCTATGGCTACACCTTC
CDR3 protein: CASSPPRTAISYGYTF

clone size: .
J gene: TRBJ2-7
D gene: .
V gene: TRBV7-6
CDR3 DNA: TGTGCCAGCAGCTTAGTCTACAGCTACGAGCAGTACTTC
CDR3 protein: CASSLVYSYEQYF

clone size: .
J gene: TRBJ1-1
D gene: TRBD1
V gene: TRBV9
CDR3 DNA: TGTGCCAGCAGCGCCCCGGACAGGAGCACTGAAGCTTTCTTT
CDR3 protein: CASSAPDRSTEAFF

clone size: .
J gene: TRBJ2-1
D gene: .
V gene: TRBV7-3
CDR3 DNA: TGTGCCAGCAGCAAACCCATTGATCCGTACACAGGGAGCCCCTACAATGAGCAGTTCTTC
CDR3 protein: CASSKPIDPYTGSPYNEQFF

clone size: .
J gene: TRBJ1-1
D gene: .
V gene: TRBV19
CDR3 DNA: TGTGCCAGTAGTATGAGGGGGATGAACACTGAAGCTTTCTTT
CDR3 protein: CASSMRGMNTEAFF